The sequence of this TCR beta chain was determined in a study of OX40 agonist ivuxolimab in advanced cancers. V lost 4 bases to trimming and J lost 7 bases; unmatched junction nucleotides: 2. This CDR3 comprises 14 residues. CDR1 is SGHDN, CDR2 FVKESK, per germline. Repertoires were generated with immunoSEQ multiplex PCR, while TCRdb's copy carries only in-frame clones and drops some. The sample lists about 83,000 clones, around 90% occurring once. The TCR comes from an adult with an advanced solid tumor such as melanoma, head and neck, liver or kidney cancer. The rearrangement uses TRBV14 and TRBJ1-6, with 9 bases fitting TRBD1. This sample comprised CD4+ or CD8+ T cells sorted from blood, obtained in a trial of the OX40 agonist ivuxolimab. DNA for the CDR3: TGTGCCAGCAGCCGTGGACAGGGGAATTCACCCCTCCACTTT. This translates into CASSRGQGNSPLHF.